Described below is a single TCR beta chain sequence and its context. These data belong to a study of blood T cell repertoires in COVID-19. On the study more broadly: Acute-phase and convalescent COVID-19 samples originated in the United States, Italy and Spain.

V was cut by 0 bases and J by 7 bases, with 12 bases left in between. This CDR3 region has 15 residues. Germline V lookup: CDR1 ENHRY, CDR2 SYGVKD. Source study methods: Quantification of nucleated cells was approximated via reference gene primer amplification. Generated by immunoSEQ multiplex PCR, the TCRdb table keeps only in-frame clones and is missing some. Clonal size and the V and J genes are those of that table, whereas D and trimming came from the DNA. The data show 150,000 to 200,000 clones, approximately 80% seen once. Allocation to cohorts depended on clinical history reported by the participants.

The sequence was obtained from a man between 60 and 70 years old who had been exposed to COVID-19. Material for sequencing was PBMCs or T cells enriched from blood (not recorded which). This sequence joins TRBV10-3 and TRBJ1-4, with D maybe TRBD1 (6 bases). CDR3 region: CAISESTGPTEKLFF. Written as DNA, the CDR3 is TGTGCCATCAGTGAGTCGACAGGCCCCACTGAAAAACTGTTTTTT.